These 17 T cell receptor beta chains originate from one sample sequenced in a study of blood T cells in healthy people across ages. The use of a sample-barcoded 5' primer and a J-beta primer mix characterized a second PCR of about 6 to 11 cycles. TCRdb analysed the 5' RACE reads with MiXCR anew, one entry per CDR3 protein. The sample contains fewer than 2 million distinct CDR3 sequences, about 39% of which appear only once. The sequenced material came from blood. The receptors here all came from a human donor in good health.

The DNA for the CDR3 is TGTGCCAGCAGTTTACTCCAGCCCCCAGATGGATACTACAATGAGCAGTTCTTC. It is translated as CASSLLQPPDGYYNEQFF. The chain uses TRBV28 and TRBJ2-1; D not resolved. Looked up from germline, CDR1 is MDHEN and CDR2 is SYDVKM. The germline V and J ends were trimmed by 2 bases and 3 bases, with 20 bases remaining between them. The CDR3 runs to 18 residues.

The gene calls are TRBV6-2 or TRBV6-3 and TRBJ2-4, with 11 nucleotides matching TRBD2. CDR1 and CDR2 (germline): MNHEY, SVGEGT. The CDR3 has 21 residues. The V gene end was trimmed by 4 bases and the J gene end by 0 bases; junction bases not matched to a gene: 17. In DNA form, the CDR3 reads TGTGCCAGCAGTTGGACAACCAGAGAGACTAGCGGGGCCTTAGCCAAAAACATTCAGTACTTC. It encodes CASSWTTRETSGALAKNIQYF.

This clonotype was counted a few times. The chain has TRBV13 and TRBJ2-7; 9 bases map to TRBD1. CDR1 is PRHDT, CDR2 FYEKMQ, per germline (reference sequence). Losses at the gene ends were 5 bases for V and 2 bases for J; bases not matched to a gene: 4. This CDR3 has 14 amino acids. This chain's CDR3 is CASSDGTGPYEQYF. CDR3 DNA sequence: TGTGCCAGCAGCGACGGGACAGGGCCCTACGAGCAGTACTTC.

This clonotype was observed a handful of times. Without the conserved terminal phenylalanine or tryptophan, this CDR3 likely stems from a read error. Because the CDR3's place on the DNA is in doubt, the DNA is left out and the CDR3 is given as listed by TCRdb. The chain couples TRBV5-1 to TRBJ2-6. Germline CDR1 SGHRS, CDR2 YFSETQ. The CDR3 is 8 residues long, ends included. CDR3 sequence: CASSRMTS.

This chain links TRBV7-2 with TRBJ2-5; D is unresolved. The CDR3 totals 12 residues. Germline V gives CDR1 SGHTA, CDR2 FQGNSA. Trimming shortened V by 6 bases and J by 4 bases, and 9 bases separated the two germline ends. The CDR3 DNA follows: TGTGCCAGCAGTAAGGTGGGAGAGACCCAGTACTTC. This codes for CASSKVGETQYF.

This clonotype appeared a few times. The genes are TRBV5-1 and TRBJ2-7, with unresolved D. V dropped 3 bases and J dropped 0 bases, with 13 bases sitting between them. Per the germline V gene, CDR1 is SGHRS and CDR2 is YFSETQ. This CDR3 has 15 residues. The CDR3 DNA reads TGCGCCAGCAGCTCCTCAGAACTAAGCTCCTACGAGCAGTACTTC. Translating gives CASSSSELSSYEQYF.

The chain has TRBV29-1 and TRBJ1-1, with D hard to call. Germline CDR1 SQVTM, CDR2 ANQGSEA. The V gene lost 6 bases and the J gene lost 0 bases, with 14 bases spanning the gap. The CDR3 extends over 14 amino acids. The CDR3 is CSVSPLLMNTEAFF. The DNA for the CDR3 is TGCAGCGTGAGCCCTTTACTTATGAACACTGAAGCTTTCTTT.

Written as DNA, the CDR3 is TGTGCCAGCAGCTCAAAGGGGCAGGTATCCTACAATGAGCAGTTCTTC. It specifies CASSSKGQVSYNEQFF. This chain connects TRBV7-2 to TRBJ2-1; tentative D call: TRBD1 (5 bases). The length of the CDR3 is 16 residues. Trimming left V 4 bases short and J 1 base short, with 14 bases between. Per the germline V gene, CDR1 is SGHTA and CDR2 is FQGNSA.

The CDR3 protein is CSARVTGTPWGTQYF. The CDR3 DNA reads TGCAGTGCTAGAGTGACAGGGACGCCCTGGGGGACCCAGTACTTC. The rearrangement uses TRBV20-1 and TRBJ2-4, with 7 bases aligning to TRBD1. The J call may not be correct, given that the DNA end is closer to TRBJ2-5. The CDR3 extends over 15 amino acids. Germline V gives CDR1 DFQATT, CDR2 SNEGSKA (reference sequence).

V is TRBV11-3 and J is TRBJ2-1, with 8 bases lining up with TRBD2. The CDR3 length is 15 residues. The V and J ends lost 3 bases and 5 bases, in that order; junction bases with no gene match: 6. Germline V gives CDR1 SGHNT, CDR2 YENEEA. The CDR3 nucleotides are TGTGCCAGCAGCTTTCAAGCGGGGGTAGACAATGAGCAGTTCTTC. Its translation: CASSFQAGVDNEQFF.

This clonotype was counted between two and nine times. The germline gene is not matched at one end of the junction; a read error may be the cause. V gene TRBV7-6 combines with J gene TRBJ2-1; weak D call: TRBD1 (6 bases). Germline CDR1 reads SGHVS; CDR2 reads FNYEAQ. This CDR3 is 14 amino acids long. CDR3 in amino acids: CASSPMPGDNGQFF. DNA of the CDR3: TGTGCCAGCAGCCCCATGCCCGGGGACAATGGGCAGTTCTTC.

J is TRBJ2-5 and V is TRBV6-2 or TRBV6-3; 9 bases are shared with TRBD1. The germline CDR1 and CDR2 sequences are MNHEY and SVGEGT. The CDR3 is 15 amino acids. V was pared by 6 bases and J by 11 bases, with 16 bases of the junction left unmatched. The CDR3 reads CASRRPGQGLGSQYF. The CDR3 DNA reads TGTGCCAGCAGAAGACCGGGACAGGGACTGGGGTCGCAGTACTTC.

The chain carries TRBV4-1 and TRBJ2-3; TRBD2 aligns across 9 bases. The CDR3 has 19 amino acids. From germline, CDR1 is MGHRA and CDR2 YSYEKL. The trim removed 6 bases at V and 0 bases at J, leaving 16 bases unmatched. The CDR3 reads CASSRRVAGEPTSTDTQYF. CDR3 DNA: TGCGCCAGCAGTCGCCGCGTAGCGGGGGAACCTACTAGCACAGATACGCAGTATTTT.

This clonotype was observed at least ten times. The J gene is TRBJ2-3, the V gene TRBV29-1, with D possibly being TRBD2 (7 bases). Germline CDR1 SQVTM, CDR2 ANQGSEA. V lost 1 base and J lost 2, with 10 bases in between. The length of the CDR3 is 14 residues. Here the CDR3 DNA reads TGCAGCGTTGAAGGGGGGGGCATCACAGATACGCAGTATTTT. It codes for CSVEGGGITDTQYF.

This CDR3 is CASSVQTGTYSNQPQHF. The CDR3 nucleotides are TGTGCCAGCAGTGTACAGACGGGGACTTATAGCAATCAGCCCCAGCATTTT. The V and J genes are TRBV12-3 or TRBV12-4 and TRBJ1-5, with D perhaps TRBD1 (5 bases). CDR3 length: 17 amino acids. V lost 5 bases and J lost 0, with 17 bases in between.

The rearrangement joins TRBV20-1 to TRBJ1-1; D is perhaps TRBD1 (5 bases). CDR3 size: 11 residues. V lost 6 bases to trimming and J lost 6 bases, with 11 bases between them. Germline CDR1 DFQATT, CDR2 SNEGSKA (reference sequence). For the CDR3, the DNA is TGCAGTGCCCAGGGCATTCCTGAAGCTTTCTTT. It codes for CSAQGIPEAFF.

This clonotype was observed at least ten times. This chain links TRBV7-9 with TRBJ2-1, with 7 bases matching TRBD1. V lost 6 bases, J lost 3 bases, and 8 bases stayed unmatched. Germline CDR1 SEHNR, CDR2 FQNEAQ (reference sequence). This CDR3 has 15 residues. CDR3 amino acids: CASSSDRRNYNEQFF. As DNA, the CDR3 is TGTGCCAGCAGTTCGGACAGGCGTAACTACAATGAGCAGTTCTTC.